Listed below are T cell receptor beta chains from one sample, sequenced in a study of beta chain features in type 1 diabetes. Produced via immunoSEQ multiplex PCR; TCRdb's table is partial and in-frame only. The table lists about 350,000 clones, less than 20% of them singletons. The sequencing input was naive CD4+ T cells from blood. Receptors originate from a woman between 18 and 29 years old in good health. Each CDR3 is given with its conserved first and last residue. A D gene is named only where the DNA matches it firmly. Some rows mark clone size as missing; the rest say once, few, many or name a class of expanded clone.

TRBD2	-	TRBV9	TRBJ2-3	CASAGGSSDTQYF	TGTGCCAGCGCGGGGGGGAGTTCCGATACGCAGTATTTT
TRBD2	-	TRBV5-5	TRBJ2-1	CASSAVAGGPFNEQFF	TGTGCCAGCAGCGCCGTAGCGGGGGGGCCGTTCAATGAGCAGTTCTTC
TRBD1	-	TRBV29-1	TRBJ1-1	CSVEKVAGGSTEAFF	TGCAGCGTTGAGAAAGTCGCAGGGGGAAGCACTGAAGCTTTCTTT
-	few	TRBV6-6	TRBJ2-5	CASRGTLRWETQYF	TGTGCCAGCAGAGGGACATTGAGATGGGAGACCCAGTACTTC
-	-	TRBV30	TRBJ2-7	CAWKLRQGPYEQYF	TGTGCCTGGAAGCTTCGGCAGGGCCCCTACGAGCAGTACTTC
TRBD1	few	TRBV6-5	TRBJ1-5	CASSYSGQGSNQPQHF	TGTGCCAGCAGTTACTCGGGACAGGGAAGCAATCAGCCCCAGCATTTT
TRBD1	few	TRBV9	TRBJ1-1	CASSVGTGLGNTEAFF	TGTGCCAGCAGCGTTGGGACAGGTTTAGGGAACACTGAAGCTTTCTTT
-	few	TRBV5-1	TRBJ2-7	CASSKASAIHEQYF	TGCGCCAGCAGTAAAGCTAGTGCCATCCACGAGCAGTACTTC
-	few	TRBV9	TRBJ2-7	CATPEGTLYEQYF	TGTGCCACTCCGGAGGGGACCCTCTACGAGCAGTACTTC
-	-	TRBV4-1	TRBJ2-4	CASSQAGFGEIQYF	TGCGCCAGCAGCCAAGCAGGTTTCGGGGAGATTCAGTACTTC
TRBD1	few	TRBV5-1	TRBJ2-3	CASNRDRVRDTQYF	TGCGCCAGCAATCGGGACAGGGTGAGAGATACGCAGTATTTT
TRBD1	few	TRBV5-1	TRBJ2-3	CASSFGQGIADTQYF	TGCGCCAGCAGCTTCGGACAGGGGATTGCAGATACGCAGTATTTT
TRBD2	few	TRBV2	TRBJ2-4	CASRGGSVIQYF	TGTGCCAGCAGAGGCGGGAGTGTCATTCAGTACTTC
-	-	TRBV5-4	TRBJ1-1	CASSENRADTEAFF	TGTGCCAGCAGCGAGAACAGGGCTGACACTGAAGCTTTCTTT
TRBD1	few	TRBV29-1	TRBJ1-5	CSVGQGANQPQHF	TGCAGCGTGGGTCAGGGGGCGAATCAGCCCCAGCATTTT
TRBD1	-	TRBV7-9	TRBJ1-1	CASSADRGDTEAFF	TGTGCCAGCAGCGCTGACAGGGGTGACACTGAAGCTTTCTTT
TRBD1	few	TRBV7-9	TRBJ2-5	CASSNGGQGVETQYF	TGTGCCAGCAGCAACGGAGGACAGGGCGTCGAGACCCAGTACTTC
-	-	TRBV9	TRBJ2-3	CASTRGPTSTDTQYF	TGTGCCAGCACCAGAGGCCCGACCTCCACAGATACGCAGTATTTT
TRBD1	-	TRBV30	TRBJ1-1	CAWTYGTANTEAFF	TGTGCCTGGACCTACGGGACAGCGAACACTGAAGCTTTCTTT
TRBD2	few	TRBV7-9	TRBJ2-1	CASSRGAGTVYNEQFF	TGTGCCAGCAGCCGGGGAGCGGGAACAGTCTACAATGAGCAGTTCTTC
-	-	TRBV30	TRBJ1-1	CAWSEMGATEAFF	TGTGCCTGGAGTGAAATGGGGGCCACTGAAGCTTTCTTT
-	few	TRBV5-4	TRBJ1-2	CASSLDAGGYTF	TGTGCCAGCAGCTTGGATGCAGGGGGCTACACCTTC
TRBD1	-	TRBV7-9	TRBJ2-7	CASSLGRDRGIYEQYF	TGTGCCAGCAGCCTTGGCCGGGACAGGGGAATCTACGAGCAGTACTTC
TRBD1	-	TRBV11-2	TRBJ1-1	CASSTQGAEAFF	TGTGCCAGCAGCACCCAGGGGGCTGAAGCTTTCTTT
TRBD2	few	TRBV10-3	TRBJ2-2	CAIRVAGENTGELFF	TGTGCCATCAGGGTAGCGGGGGAGAACACCGGGGAGCTGTTTTTT
-	-	TRBV7-2	TRBJ2-5	CASSLVYSQETQYF	TGTGCCAGCAGCTTAGTTTACAGCCAAGAGACCCAGTACTTC
-	-	TRBV5-1	TRBJ2-7	CASSGGQAYEQYF	TGCGCCAGCAGCGGTGGACAAGCCTACGAGCAGTACTTC
TRBD2	few	TRBV10-3	TRBJ2-5	CAISESTGLAEETQYF	TGTGCCATCAGTGAGTCGACGGGTCTAGCGGAAGAGACCCAGTACTTC
-	-	TRBV9	TRBJ2-7	CASSLIDSYEQYF	TGTGCCAGCAGCCTAATAGACAGCTACGAGCAGTACTTC
-	few	TRBV4-3	TRBJ2-1	CASSQGRVFYNEQFF	TGCGCCAGCAGCCAAGGACGGGTATTCTACAATGAGCAGTTCTTC
-	-	TRBV30	TRBJ2-5	CAWSTGQETQYF	TGTGCCTGGAGTACAGGGCAAGAGACCCAGTACTTC
TRBD1	-	TRBV18	TRBJ2-6	CASSPGQGASGANVLTF	TGTGCCAGCTCACCGGGACAGGGGGCGTCCGGGGCCAACGTCCTGACTTTC
-	few	TRBV29-1	TRBJ2-5	CSARGRGGITSQETQYF	TGCAGCGCGAGGGGGAGGGGGGGAATTACCTCCCAAGAGACCCAGTACTTC
-	-	TRBV7-3	TRBJ1-2	CASRRGALYGYTF	TGTGCCAGCAGGCGCGGGGCTTTATATGGCTACACCTTC
-	few	TRBV7-2	TRBJ2-3	CASSLNYRIRTDTQYF	TGTGCCAGCAGCTTGAACTACAGGATCCGGACAGATACGCAGTATTTT
-	few	TRBV25-1	TRBJ1-4	CASSETNSPEKLFF	TGTGCCAGCAGTGAGACAAATAGTCCGGAAAAACTGTTTTTT
TRBD1	-	TRBV11-2	TRBJ1-1	CASSLGTGGRGAFF	TGTGCCAGCAGCTTAGGTACAGGGGGGCGGGGAGCTTTCTTT
TRBD1	few	TRBV23-1	TRBJ1-1	CASSPGQGGTEAFF	TGCGCCAGCAGTCCCGGACAGGGTGGGACTGAAGCTTTCTTT
TRBD2	-	TRBV15	TRBJ2-7	CATSRGGSSYEQYF	TGTGCCACCAGCAGAGGCGGGAGCTCCTACGAGCAGTACTTC
-	-	TRBV4-3	TRBJ1-5	CASSQELGGYQPQHF	TGCGCCAGCAGCCAAGAACTAGGAGGTTATCAGCCCCAGCATTTT
TRBD1	-	TRBV10-3	TRBJ2-3	CAISGGQATDTQYF	TGTGCCATCAGTGGGGGACAGGCCACAGATACGCAGTATTTT
TRBD1	-	TRBV23-1	TRBJ1-2	CASSQEDRGPLGYTF	TGCGCCAGCAGTCAAGAGGACAGGGGGCCCCTTGGCTACACCTTC
TRBD2	-	TRBV6-1	TRBJ2-7	CASSTSGRALGEQYF	TGTGCCAGCAGTACTAGCGGGAGGGCGCTCGGGGAGCAGTACTTC
TRBD1	few	TRBV2	TRBJ1-6	CASSRDRANSPLHF	TGTGCCAGCAGTCGGGACAGGGCGAATTCACCCCTCCACTTT
-	-	TRBV10-3	TRBJ1-2	CAIEAVLNYGYTF	TGTGCCATCGAGGCAGTTCTTAACTATGGCTACACCTTC
TRBD1	-	TRBV18	TRBJ2-5	CASTTQGQQSETQYF	TGTGCCAGCACGACCCAGGGACAGCAGTCAGAGACCCAGTACTTC
TRBD1	-	TRBV7-6	TRBJ2-3	CASSLGQGDRTDTQYF	TGTGCCAGCAGCTTAGGACAGGGGGATAGGACAGATACGCAGTATTTT
-	-	TRBV19	TRBJ2-7	CASRVAVSSYEQYF	TGTGCCAGTAGAGTAGCGGTGAGCTCCTACGAGCAGTACTTC
TRBD2	-	TRBV11-2	TRBJ2-1	CASSRLAGRYNEQFF	TGTGCCAGCAGCCGATTAGCGGGTCGTTACAATGAGCAGTTCTTC
TRBD1	few	TRBV6-1	TRBJ1-1	CASSDRQGTAFF	TGTGCCAGCAGTGACCGACAGGGTACAGCTTTCTTT